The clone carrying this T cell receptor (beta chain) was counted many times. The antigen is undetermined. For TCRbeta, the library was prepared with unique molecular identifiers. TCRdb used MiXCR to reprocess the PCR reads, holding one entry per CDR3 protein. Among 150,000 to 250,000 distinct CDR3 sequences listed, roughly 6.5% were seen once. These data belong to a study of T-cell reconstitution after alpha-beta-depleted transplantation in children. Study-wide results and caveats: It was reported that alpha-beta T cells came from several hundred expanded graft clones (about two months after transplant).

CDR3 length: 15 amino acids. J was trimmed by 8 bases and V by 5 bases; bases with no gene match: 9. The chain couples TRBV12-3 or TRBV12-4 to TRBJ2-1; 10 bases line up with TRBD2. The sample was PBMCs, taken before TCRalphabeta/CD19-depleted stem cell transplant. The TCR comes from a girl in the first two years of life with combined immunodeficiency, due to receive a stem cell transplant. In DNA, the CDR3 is TGTGCCAGCAGTACAAGCGGGGGGGTGAGGGATGAGCAGTTCTTC. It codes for CASSTSGGVRDEQFF.